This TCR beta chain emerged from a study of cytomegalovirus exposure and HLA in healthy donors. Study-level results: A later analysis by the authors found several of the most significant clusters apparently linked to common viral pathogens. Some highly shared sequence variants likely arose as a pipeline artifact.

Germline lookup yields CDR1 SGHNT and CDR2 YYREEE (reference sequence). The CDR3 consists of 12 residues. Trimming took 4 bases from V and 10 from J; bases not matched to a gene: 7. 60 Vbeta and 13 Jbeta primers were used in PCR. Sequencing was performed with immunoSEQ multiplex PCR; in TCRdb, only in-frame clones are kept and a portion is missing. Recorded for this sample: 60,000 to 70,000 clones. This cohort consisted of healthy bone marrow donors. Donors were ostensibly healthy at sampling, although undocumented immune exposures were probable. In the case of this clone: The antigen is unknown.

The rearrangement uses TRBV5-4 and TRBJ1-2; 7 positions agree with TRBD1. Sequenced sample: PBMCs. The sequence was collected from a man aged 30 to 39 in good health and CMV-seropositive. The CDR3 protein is CASSPGQAPYTF. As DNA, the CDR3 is TGTGCCAGCAGCCCCGGACAGGCGCCCTACACCTTC. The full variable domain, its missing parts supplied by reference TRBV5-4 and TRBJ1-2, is ETGVTQSPTHLIKTRGQQVTLRCSSQSGHNTVSWYQQALGQGPQFIFQYYREEENGRGNFPPRFSGLQFPNYSSELNVNALELDDSALYLCASSPGQAPYTFGSGTRLTVV.